This note documents a single T cell receptor beta chain sequence. This record comes from a study of T cells in Graves' hyperthyroidism and ophthalmopathy. CDR1 is SEHNR, CDR2 FQNEAQ, per germline (reference sequence). V lost 6 bases and J 5 bases, leaving 9 bases between the germline ends. The length of the CDR3 is 12 residues. Researchers took RNA transcripts and amplified the TCR beta CDR3 regions from them. HTBI primers were employed in a first-round RT-PCR of the TCR CDR3. TCRdb recomputed calls from the multiplex PCR reads with MiXCR, one row per CDR3 protein. In the table there are 400,000 to 600,000 distinct CDR3 sequences, less than 25% of which are singletons.

This clonotype was sampled from a man younger than 30 with Graves' hyperthyroidism. J is TRBJ2-3 and V is TRBV7-9; D is ambiguous. The sequenced sample was blood. CDR3 coding DNA: TGTGCCAGCAGTCCTAAGGGAGATACGCAGTATTTT. Amino acid sequence: CASSPKGDTQYF.